The T cell receptor beta chain under discussion was sequenced for a study of blood T cell repertoires in COVID-19. Across the study: Acute-phase and convalescent COVID-19 samples originated in the United States, Italy and Spain.

Sequencing was performed with immunoSEQ multiplex PCR; in TCRdb, only in-frame clones are kept and a portion is missing. This table has about 240,000 clones, approximately 85% appearing once. The CDR3 extends over 16 amino acids. Losses at the gene ends were 0 bases for V and 10 bases for J; bases not matched to a gene: 7. Germline V CDR1 and CDR2: MNHEY, SVGAGI. This TCR was recovered from a man at least 80 years old with acute or convalescent COVID-19. The source material was peripheral blood. The chain combines TRBV6-5 with TRBJ1-6; 9 nucleotides agree with TRBD1. CDR3 sequence (DNA): TGTGCCAGCAGTTACTCGGGGACAGGGCTGGAGTCACCCCTCCACTTT. Its protein product is CASSYSGTGLESPLHF.